This TCR beta chain was identified in a study of naive and memory T cell subsets. Ligated cDNA underwent four rounds of PCR with nested alpha and beta constant region primers and SP2. TCRdb re-called the 5' RACE reads through MiXCR, storing one row per CDR3 protein. The data contain 55,000 to 70,000 distinct CDR3 sequences, around 7.3% of them singletons. The library had UMIs added by 3' ligation of an oligonucleotide to TCR cDNA. In its sample, this clonotype was seen many times. The germline V and J ends were trimmed by 5 bases and 0 bases, with 8 bases remaining between them. This CDR3 contains 14 residues. Germline V gene data show CDR1 as SNHLY and CDR2 as FYNNEI.

The genes are TRBV2 and TRBJ1-5; D unresolved. The receptor was derived from a female donor in good health. The CDR3, as DNA: TGTGCCAGCAGTCGGCCCGATAGCAATCAGCCCCAGCATTTT. This gives the protein CASSRPDSNQPQHF.